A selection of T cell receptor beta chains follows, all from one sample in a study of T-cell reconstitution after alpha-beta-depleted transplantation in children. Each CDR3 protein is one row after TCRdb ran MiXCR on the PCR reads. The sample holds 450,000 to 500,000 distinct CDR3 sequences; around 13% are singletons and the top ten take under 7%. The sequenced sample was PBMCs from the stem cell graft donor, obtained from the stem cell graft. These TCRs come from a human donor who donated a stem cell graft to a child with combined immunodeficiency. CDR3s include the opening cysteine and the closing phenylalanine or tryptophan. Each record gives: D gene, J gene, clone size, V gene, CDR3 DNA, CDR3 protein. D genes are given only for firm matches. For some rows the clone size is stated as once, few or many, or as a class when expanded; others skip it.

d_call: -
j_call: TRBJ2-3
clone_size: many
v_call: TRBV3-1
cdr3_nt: TGTGCCAGCAGCCAAGCGACTAGTGTCCAGGATACGCAGTATTTT
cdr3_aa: CASSQATSVQDTQYF

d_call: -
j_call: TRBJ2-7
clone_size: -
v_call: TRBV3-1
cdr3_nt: TGTGCCAGCAGCCCGACAGCTATTCCAAAGGCCTACGAGCAGTACTTC
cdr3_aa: CASSPTAIPKAYEQYF

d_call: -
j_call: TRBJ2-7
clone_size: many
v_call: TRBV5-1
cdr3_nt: TGCGCCAGCAGCTTGGCTGACAAGTCCTACGAGCAGTACTTC
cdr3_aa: CASSLADKSYEQYF

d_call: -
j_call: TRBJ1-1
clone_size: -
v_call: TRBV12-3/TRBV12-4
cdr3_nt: TGTGCCAGCAGTTTTTTCTTGGGGGGGGAGGCTTTCTTT
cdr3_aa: CASSFFLGGEAFF

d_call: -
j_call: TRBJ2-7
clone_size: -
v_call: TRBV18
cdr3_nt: TGTGCCAGCTCACCAGGACAATTCCGCTACGAGCAGTACTTC
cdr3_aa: CASSPGQFRYEQYF

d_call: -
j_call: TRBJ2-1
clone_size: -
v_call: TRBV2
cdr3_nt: TGTGCCAGCAGTCACCAAAACGAGTATGAGCAGTTCTTC
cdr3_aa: CASSHQNEYEQFF

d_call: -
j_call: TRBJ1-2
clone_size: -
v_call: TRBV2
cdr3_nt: TGTGCCAGGATAGGTTTGGGCTACACCTTC
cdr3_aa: CARIGLGYTF

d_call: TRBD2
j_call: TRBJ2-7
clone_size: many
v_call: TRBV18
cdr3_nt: TGTGCCAGCTCAGTCACTAGCGGGGGTTCCTACGAGCAGTACTTC
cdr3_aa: CASSVTSGGSYEQYF

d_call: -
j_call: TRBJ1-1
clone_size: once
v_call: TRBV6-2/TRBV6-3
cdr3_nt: TGTGCCAGCCCACGGGGCAACACTGAAGCTTTCTTT
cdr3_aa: CASPRGNTEAFF

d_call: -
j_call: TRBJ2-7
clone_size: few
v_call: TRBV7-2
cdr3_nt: TGTGCCAGCAGCTTAGGAGGAGGGGACCCCTCGTACGAGCAGTACTTC
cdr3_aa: CASSLGGGDPSYEQYF

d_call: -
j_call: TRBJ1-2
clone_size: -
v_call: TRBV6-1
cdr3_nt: TGTGCCAGCAGCACGGGAGGGGGACCGATCAACTATGGCTACACCTTC
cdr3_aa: CASSTGGGPINYGYTF

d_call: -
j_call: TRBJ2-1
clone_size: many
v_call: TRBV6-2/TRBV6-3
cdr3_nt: TGTGCCAGCAGTTCAGGGGGAGGCAATGAGCAGTTCTTC
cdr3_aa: CASSSGGGNEQFF

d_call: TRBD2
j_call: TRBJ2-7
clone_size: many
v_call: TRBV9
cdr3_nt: TGTGCCAGCAGCCCCGGACTAGCGGAGTCCGAGCAGTACTTC
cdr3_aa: CASSPGLAESEQYF

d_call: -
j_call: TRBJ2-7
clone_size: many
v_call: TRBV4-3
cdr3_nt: TGCGCCAGCAGCCCAAACAGGGTTGGCGAGCAGTACTTC
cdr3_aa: CASSPNRVGEQYF

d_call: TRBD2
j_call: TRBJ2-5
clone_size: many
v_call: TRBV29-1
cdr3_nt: TGCAGCGTCCCGGGAGTGGGAGGGGAGACCCAGTACTTC
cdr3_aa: CSVPGVGGETQYF

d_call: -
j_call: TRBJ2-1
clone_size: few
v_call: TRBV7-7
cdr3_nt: TGTGCTAGCAGCTTAGGCCTGTCAGGGGCGAGGAATGAGCAGTTCTTC
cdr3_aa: CASSLGLSGARNEQFF

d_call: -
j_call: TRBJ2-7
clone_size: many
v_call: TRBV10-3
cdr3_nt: TGTGCCATCAGTGGGGGCAGGGGCTACGAGCAGTACTTC
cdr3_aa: CAISGGRGYEQYF

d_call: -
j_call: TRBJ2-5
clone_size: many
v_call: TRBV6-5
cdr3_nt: TGTGCCAGCACGGGTTTTTACGGCATCTGGGAGACCCAGTACTTC
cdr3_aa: CASTGFYGIWETQYF

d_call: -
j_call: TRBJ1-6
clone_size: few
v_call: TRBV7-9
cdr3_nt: TGTGCCAGCAGCCTCGAAGCTGGGAATTCACCCCTCCACTTT
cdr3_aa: CASSLEAGNSPLHF

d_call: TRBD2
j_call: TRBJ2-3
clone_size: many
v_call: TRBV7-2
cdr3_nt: TGTGCCAGCAGCCATACTAGCGGTACAGATACGCAGTATTTT
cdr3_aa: CASSHTSGTDTQYF

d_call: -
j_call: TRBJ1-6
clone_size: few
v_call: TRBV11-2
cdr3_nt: TGTGCCAGCAGCGCATACAGGTCACGGAATTCACCCCTCCACTTT
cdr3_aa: CASSAYRSRNSPLHF

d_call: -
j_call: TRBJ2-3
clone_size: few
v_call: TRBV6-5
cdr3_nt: TGTGCCAGCAGTTACTCGTCTTGGGCAGATACGCAGTATTTT
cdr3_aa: CASSYSSWADTQYF

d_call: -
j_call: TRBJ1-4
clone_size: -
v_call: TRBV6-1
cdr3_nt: TGTGCCAGCAGCGACCTAGAGGCGGGGGAATATGAAAAACTGTTTTTT
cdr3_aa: CASSDLEAGEYEKLFF

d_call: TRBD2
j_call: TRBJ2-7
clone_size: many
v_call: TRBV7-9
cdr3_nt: TGTGCCAGCAGCTTTAGCGGGGTAGCCTACGAGCAGTACTTC
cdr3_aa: CASSFSGVAYEQYF

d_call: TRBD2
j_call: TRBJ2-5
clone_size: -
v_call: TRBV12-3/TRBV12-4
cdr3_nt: TGTGCCAGCCTCCCAGCGGGGGAAGAGACCCAGTACTTC
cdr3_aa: CASLPAGEETQYF

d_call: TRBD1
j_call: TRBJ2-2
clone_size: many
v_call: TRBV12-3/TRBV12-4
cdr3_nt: TGTGCCAGCATTGCCGGGACAGGGTCTTCCGGGGAGCTGTTTTTT
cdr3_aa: CASIAGTGSSGELFF

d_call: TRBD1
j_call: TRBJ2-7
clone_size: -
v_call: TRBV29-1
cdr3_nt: TGCAGCGTTAGGGACAGGGAGACCTACGAGCAGTACTTC
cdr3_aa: CSVRDRETYEQYF

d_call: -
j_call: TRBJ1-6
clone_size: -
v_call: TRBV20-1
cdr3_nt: TGCAGTGCTAAAACCTCCGGGACGGTATATTCACCCCTCCACTTT
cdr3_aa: CSAKTSGTVYSPLHF

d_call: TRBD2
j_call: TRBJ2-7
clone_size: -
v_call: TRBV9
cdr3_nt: TGTGCCAGCAGCGTAGGACTAGCGGGATCCTACGAGCAGTACTTC
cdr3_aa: CASSVGLAGSYEQYF

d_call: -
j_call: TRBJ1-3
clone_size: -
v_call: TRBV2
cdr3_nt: TGTGCCAGCAGTGATTTTTGGGACATGACTGGAAACACCATATATTTT
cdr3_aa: CASSDFWDMTGNTIYF

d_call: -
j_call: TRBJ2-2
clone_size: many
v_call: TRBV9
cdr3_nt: TGTGCCAGCAGCGTCGACAGATACACCGGGGAGCTGTTTTTT
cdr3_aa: CASSVDRYTGELFF

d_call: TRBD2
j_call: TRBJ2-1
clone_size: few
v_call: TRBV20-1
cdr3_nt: TGCAGTGCTAGAGCCAGCGGGGGGGCTAGGCGGGAGCAGTTCTTC
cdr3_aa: CSARASGGARREQFF

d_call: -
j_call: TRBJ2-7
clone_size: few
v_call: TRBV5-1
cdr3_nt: TGCGCCAGCAGCATGTCCGGGATTTACTACGAGCAGTACTTC
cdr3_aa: CASSMSGIYYEQYF

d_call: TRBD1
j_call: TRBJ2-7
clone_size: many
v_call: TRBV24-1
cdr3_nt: TGTGCCACCAGTGATTTGGGGCGACAGGGGGTACGTCCGCATCCCTACGAGCAGTACTTC
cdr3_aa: CATSDLGRQGVRPHPYEQYF

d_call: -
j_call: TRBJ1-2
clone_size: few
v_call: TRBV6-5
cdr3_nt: TGTGCCAGCAGTTACTCGGTGACACGAGGCCTCTATGGCTACACCTTC
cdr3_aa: CASSYSVTRGLYGYTF

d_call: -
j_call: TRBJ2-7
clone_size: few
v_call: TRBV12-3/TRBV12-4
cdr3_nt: TGTGCCAGCAGTCCCGGCGGGGCCGCCTACGAGCAGTACTTC
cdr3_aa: CASSPGGAAYEQYF

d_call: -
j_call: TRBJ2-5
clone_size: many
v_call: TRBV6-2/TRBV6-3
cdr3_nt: TGTGCCAGCACCCTTGCTCGGGGGCCCCAAGAGACCCAGTACTTC
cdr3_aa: CASTLARGPQETQYF

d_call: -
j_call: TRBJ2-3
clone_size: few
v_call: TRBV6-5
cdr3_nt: TGTGCCAGCAGTTACGAGGCCCTAAGCACAGATACGCAGTATTTT
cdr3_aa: CASSYEALSTDTQYF

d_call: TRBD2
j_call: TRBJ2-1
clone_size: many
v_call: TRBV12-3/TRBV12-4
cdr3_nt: TGTGCCAGCAGGCCCGGGACTAGCTTTAATGAGCAGTTCTTC
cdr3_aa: CASRPGTSFNEQFF

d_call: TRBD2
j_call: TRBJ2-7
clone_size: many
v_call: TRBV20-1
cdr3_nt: TGCAGTGCTAGAGATAGGAGGCGAGCGGGGACGTCCTACGAGCAGTACTTC
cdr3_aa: CSARDRRRAGTSYEQYF

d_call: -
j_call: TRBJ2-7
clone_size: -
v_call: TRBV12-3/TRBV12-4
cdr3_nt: TGTGCCAGCAGTTTCTCCGTCTACTACGAGCAGTACTTC
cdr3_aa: CASSFSVYYEQYF

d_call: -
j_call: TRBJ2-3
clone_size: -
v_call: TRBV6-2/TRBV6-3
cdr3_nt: TGTGCCAGCTCATTCCGGCGGATGAACACAGATACGCAGTATTTT
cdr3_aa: CASSFRRMNTDTQYF

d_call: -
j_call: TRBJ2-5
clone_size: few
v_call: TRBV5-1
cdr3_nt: TGCGCCAGCAGCTTGGAGGCTCTGTACCAAGAGACCCAGTACTTC
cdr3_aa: CASSLEALYQETQYF

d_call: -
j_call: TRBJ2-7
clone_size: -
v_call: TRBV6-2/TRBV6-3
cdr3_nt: TGTGCCAGCAGTTATAGACAGGCCTACGAGCAGTACTTC
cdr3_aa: CASSYRQAYEQYF

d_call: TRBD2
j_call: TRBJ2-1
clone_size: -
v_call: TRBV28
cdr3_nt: TGTGCCAGCAGGCTGCGGGGGGTCCTTGAGCAGTTCTTC
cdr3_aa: CASRLRGVLEQFF

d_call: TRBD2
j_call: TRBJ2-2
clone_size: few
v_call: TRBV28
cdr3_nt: TGTGCCAGCTGTTTTCTTACTAGCGGGAGTCCTAACACCGGGGAGCTGTTTTTT
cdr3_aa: CASCFLTSGSPNTGELFF

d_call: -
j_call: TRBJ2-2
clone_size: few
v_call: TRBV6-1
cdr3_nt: TGTGCCAGCAACAGCCGCCCCACACTCTCCACAGGGGAGCTGTTTTTT
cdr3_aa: CASNSRPTLSTGELFF